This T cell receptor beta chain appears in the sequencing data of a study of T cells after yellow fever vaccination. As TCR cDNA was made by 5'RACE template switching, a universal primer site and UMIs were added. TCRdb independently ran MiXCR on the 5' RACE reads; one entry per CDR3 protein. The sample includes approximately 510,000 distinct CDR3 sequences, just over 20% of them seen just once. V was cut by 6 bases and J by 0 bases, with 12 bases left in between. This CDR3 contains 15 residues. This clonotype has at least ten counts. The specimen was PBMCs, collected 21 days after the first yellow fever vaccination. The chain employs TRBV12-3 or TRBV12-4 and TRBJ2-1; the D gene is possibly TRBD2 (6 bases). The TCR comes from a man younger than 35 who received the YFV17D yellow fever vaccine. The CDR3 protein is CASRPRGSSYNEQFF. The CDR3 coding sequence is TGTGCCAGCAGGCCCCGGGGGAGCTCCTACAATGAGCAGTTCTTC.